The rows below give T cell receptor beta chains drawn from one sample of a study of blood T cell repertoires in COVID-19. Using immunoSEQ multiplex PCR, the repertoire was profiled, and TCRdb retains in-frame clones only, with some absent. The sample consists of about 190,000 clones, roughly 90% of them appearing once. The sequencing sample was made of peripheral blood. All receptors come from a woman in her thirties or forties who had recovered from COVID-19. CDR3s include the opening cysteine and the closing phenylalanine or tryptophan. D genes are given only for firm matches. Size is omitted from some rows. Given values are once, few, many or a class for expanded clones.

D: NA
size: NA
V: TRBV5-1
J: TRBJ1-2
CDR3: CASSLAAGVSYGYTF
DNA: TGCGCCAGCAGCTTGGCCGCAGGGGTTAGCTATGGCTACACCTTC

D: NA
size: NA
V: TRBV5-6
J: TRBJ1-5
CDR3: CASSMGQYSNQPQHF
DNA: TGTGCCAGCAGCATGGGGCAATATAGCAATCAGCCCCAGCATTTT

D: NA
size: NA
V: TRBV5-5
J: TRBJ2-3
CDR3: CASSLGTPVGADTQYF
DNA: TGTGCCAGCAGCTTGGGGACCCCGGTGGGAGCAGATACGCAGTATTTT

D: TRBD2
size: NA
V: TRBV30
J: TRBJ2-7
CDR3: CACPPAGGGYEQYF
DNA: TGTGCCTGCCCCCCAGCGGGAGGGGGCTACGAGCAGTACTTC

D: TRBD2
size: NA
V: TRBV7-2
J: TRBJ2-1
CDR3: CASSLGTRGTEQFF
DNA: TGTGCCAGCAGCTTAGGGACTAGGGGTACTGAGCAGTTCTTC

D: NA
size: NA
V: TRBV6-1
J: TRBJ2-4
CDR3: CASSEVGGRDIQYF
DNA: TGTGCCAGCAGTGAAGTCGGAGGGCGGGACATTCAGTACTTC

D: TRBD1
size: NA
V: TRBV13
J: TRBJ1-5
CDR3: CASTTGGGQPQHF
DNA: TGTGCCAGCACCACAGGGGGCGGTCAGCCCCAGCATTTT

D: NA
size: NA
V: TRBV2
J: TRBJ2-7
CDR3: CASRRGPSDEQYF
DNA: TGTGCCAGCAGAAGGGGCCCGTCCGACGAGCAGTACTTC

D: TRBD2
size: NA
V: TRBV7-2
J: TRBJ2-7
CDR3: CASSPTAGVSYEQYF
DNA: TGTGCCAGCAGCCCCACGGCGGGGGTTTCCTACGAGCAGTACTTC

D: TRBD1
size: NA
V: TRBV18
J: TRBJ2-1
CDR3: CASSQRDRGDHNEQFF
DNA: TGTGCCAGCTCACAACGGGACAGGGGGGACCACAATGAGCAGTTCTTC

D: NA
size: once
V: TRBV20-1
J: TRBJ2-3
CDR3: CSASHRERGTDTQYF
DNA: TGCAGTGCTAGTCACCGGGAAAGGGGCACAGATACGCAGTATTTT

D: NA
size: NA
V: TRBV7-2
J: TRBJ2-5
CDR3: CASSLGVGRETQYF
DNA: TGTGCCAGCAGCTTAGGGGTAGGGAGGGAGACCCAGTACTTC

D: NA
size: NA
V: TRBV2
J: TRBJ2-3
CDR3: CASSVQAQTQYF
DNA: TGTGCCAGCAGTGTTCAGGCCCAAACGCAGTATTTT

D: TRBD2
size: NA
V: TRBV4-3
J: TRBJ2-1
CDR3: CASSQDLLAGEVEQFF
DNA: TGCGCCAGCAGCCAAGATTTACTAGCGGGAGAAGTCGAGCAGTTCTTC

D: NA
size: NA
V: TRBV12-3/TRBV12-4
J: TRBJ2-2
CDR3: CASFGKNTGELFF
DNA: TGTGCCAGCTTCGGGAAGAACACCGGGGAGCTGTTTTTT

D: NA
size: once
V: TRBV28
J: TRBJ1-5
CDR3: CASSSYAGGNQPQHF
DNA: TGTGCCAGCAGTTCCTATGCAGGGGGCAATCAGCCCCAGCATTTT

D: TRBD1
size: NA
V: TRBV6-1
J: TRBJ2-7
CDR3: CASSLGGQVSYEQYF
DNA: TGTGCCAGCAGCCTAGGAGGACAGGTCTCCTACGAGCAGTACTTC

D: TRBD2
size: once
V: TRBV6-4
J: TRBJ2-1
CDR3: CASSDGSGMGYNEQFF
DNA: TGTGCCAGCAGTGATGGTAGCGGGATGGGGTACAATGAGCAGTTCTTC

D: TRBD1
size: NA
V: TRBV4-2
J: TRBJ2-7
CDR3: CASSQFSLTGTVIGYEQYF
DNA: TGTGCCAGCAGCCAATTTTCCTTAACCGGGACAGTAATCGGTTACGAGCAGTACTTC

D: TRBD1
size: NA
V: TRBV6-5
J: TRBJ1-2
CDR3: CASRRAGGLEGYTF
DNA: TGTGCCAGCAGACGAGCAGGGGGGCTGGAGGGCTACACCTTC

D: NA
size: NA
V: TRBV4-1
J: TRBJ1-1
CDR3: CASSQSLSEPREAFF
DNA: TGCGCCAGCAGCCAAAGTTTGTCAGAACCCCGTGAAGCTTTCTTT

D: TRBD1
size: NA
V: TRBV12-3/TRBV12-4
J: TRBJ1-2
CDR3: CASSGTDYGYTF
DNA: TGTGCCAGCAGTGGGACAGACTATGGCTACACCTTC

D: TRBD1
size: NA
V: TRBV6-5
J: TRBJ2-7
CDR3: CASSRDRHEQYF
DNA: TGTGCCAGCAGTAGGGACAGGCACGAGCAGTACTTC

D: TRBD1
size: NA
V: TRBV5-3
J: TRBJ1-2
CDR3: CARSPDRVLTYGYTF
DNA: TGTGCCAGAAGCCCGGACAGGGTCTTGACCTATGGCTACACCTTC

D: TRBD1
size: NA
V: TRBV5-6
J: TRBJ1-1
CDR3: CASSPTRLTGSTEAFF
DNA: TGTGCCAGCAGCCCTACACGTCTGACAGGGAGCACTGAAGCTTTCTTT

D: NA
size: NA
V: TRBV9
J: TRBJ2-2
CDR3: CASSVVPGAGELFF
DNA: TGTGCCAGCAGCGTAGTCCCGGGAGCCGGGGAGCTGTTTTTT

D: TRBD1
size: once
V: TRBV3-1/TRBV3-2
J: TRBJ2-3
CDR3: CASSPTGAIDTQYF
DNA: TGTGCCAGCTCTCCGACAGGGGCAATCGATACGCAGTATTTT

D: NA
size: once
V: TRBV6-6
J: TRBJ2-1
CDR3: CASTPTQWLEQFF
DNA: TGTGCCAGCACCCCAACGCAGTGGCTTGAGCAGTTCTTC

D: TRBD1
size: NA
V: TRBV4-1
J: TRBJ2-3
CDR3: CASSQGQGNTDTQYF
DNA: TGCGCCAGCAGCCAGGGACAGGGAAACACAGATACGCAGTATTTT

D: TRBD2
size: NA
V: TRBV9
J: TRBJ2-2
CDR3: CASSDGTSGFRGNTGELFF
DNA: TGTGCCAGCAGCGACGGGACTAGCGGGTTTCGAGGGAACACCGGGGAGCTGTTTTTT

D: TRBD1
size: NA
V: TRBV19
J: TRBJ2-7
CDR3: CASSMGQGVYEQYF
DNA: TGTGCCAGTAGTATGGGACAGGGAGTCTACGAGCAGTACTTC

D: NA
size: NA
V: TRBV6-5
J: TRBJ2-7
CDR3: CASSYSRQGLYEQYF
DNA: TGTGCCAGCAGTTACTCGAGGCAGGGGTTGTACGAGCAGTACTTC

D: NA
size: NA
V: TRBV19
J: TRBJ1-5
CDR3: CASSMGVSNQPQHF
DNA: TGTGCCAGTAGTATGGGAGTTAGCAATCAGCCCCAGCATTTT

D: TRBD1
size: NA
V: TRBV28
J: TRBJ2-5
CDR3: CASTPRDSQETQYF
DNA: TGTGCCAGCACCCCAAGGGACAGCCAAGAGACCCAGTACTTC

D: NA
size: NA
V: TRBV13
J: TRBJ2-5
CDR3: CASSPYQETQYF
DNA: TGTGCCAGCAGCCCTTACCAAGAGACCCAGTACTTC

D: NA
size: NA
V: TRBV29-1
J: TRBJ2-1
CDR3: CSVRSEDRLNNEQFF
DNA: TGCAGCGTTCGGTCCGAAGACAGACTTAACAATGAGCAGTTCTTC

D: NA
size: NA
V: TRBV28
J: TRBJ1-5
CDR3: CASRVQSNQPQHF
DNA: TGTGCCAGCAGGGTACAGTCAAATCAGCCCCAGCATTTT

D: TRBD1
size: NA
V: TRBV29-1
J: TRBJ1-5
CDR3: CSVVTGVNQPQHF
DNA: TGCAGCGTTGTGACAGGGGTGAATCAGCCCCAGCATTTT

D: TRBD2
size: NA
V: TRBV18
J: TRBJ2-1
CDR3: CASSPLLAGDEQFF
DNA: TGTGCCAGCTCACCACTACTAGCGGGAGATGAGCAGTTCTTC

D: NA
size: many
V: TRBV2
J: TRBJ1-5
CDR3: CASSDVASNQPQHF
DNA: TGTGCCAGCAGTGATGTGGCTAGCAATCAGCCCCAGCATTTT

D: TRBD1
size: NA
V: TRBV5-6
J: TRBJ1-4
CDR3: CASSSPGQGDQKLFF
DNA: TGTGCCAGCAGCTCCCCGGGACAGGGGGATCAAAAACTGTTTTTT

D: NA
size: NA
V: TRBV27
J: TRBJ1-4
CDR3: CASSSRTLNEKLFF
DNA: TGTGCCAGCAGTTCCCGGACACTTAATGAAAAACTGTTTTTT

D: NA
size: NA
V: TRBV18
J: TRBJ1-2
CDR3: CASSATDGGIGYTF
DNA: TGTGCCAGCTCAGCGACCGACGGAGGTATTGGCTACACCTTC

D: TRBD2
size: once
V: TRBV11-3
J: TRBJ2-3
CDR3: CASSRGLAGSTDTQYF
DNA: TGTGCCAGCAGCAGGGGACTAGCGGGATCCACAGATACGCAGTATTTT

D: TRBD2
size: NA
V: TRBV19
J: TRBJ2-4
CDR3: CASRGTSDHIAKNIQYF
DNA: TGTGCCAGTAGAGGGACTAGCGATCACATAGCCAAAAACATTCAGTACTTC

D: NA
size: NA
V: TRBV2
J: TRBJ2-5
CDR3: CASSELTTQETQYF
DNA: TGTGCCAGCAGTGAACTGACTACCCAGGAGACCCAGTACTTC

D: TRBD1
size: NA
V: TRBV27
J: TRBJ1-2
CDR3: CASSSRGRYGYTF
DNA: TGTGCCAGCAGTTCGAGGGGGCGCTATGGCTACACCTTC

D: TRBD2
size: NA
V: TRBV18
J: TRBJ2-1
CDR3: CASSPPAGGRGSEQFF
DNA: TGTGCCAGCTCACCACCGGCCGGCGGGAGGGGTAGTGAGCAGTTCTTC

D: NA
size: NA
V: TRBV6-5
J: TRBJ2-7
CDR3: CASRQYRDPSYEQYF
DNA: TGTGCCAGCAGGCAATACAGGGACCCGTCCTACGAGCAGTACTTC

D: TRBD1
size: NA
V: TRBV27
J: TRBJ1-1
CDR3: CASGRQGGTEAFF
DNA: TGTGCCAGCGGACGACAGGGGGGCACTGAAGCTTTCTTT

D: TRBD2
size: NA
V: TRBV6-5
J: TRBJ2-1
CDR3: CATSYSGSSYNEQFF
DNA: TGTGCCACCTCCTATAGCGGGAGCTCCTACAATGAGCAGTTCTTC

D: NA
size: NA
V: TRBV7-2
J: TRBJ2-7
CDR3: CASSLEAIAGEQYF
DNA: TGTGCCAGCAGCTTAGAGGCGATAGCCGGCGAGCAGTACTTC

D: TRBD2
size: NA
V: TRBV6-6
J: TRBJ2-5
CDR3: CASSYPPSGSRETQYF
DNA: TGTGCCAGCAGTTACCCCCCTAGCGGGAGTAGAGAGACCCAGTACTTC

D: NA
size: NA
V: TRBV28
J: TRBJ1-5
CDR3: CASSLGADQPQHF
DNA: TGTGCCAGCAGTCTCGGAGCTGATCAGCCCCAGCATTTT

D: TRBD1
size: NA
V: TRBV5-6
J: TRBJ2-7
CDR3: CASRPGTEVSYEQYF
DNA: TGTGCCAGCAGACCCGGGACAGAGGTATCCTACGAGCAGTACTTC

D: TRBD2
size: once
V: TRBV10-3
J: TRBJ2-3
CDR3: CAITETSVTDTQYF
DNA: TGTGCCATCACCGAGACTAGCGTAACAGATACGCAGTATTTT

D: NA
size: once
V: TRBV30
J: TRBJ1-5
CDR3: CAWSRGFDSNQPQHF
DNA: TGTGCCTGGAGTCGAGGGTTTGATAGCAATCAGCCCCAGCATTTT

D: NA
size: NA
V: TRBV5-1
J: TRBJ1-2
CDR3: CASSLGQDAGYTF
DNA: TGCGCCAGCAGCTTGGGACAGGACGCTGGCTACACCTTC

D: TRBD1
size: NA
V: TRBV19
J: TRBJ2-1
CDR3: CASSIRDRGFGEQFF
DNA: TGTGCCAGTAGTATTCGGGACAGGGGATTTGGTGAGCAGTTCTTC